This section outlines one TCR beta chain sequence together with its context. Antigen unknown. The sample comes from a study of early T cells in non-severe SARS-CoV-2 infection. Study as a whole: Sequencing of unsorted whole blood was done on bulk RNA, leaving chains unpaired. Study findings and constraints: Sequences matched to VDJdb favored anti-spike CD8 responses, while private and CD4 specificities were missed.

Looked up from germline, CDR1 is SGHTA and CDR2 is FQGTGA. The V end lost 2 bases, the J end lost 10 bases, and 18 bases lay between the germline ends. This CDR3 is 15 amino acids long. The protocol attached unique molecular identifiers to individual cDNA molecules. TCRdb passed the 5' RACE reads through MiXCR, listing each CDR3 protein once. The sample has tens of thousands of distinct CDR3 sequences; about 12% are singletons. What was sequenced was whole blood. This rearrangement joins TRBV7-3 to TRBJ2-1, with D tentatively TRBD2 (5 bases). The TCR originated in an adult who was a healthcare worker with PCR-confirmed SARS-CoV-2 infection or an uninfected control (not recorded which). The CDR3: CASSLEARAQREQFF. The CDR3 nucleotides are TGTGCCAGCAGCTTAGAAGCGCGGGCCCAACGGGAGCAGTTCTTC.